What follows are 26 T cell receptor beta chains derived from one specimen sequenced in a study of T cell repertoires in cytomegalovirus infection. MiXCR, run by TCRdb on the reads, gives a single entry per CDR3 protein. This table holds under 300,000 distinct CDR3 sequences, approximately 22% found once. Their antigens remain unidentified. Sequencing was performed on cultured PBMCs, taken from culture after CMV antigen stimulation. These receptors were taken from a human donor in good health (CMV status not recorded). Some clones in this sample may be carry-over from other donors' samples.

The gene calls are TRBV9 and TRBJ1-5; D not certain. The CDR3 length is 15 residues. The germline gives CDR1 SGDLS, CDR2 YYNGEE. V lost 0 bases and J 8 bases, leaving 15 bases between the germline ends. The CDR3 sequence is CASSVEAVNTEPQHF. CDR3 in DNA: TGTGCCAGCAGCGTAGAGGCGGTTAACACCGAGCCCCAGCATTTT.

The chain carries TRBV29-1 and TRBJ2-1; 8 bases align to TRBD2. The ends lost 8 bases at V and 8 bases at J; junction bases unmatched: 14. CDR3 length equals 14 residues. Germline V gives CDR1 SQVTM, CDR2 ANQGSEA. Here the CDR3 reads CSLIESGSSDEQFF. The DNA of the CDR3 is TGCAGCCTAATAGAGAGCGGGAGTTCTGATGAGCAGTTCTTC.

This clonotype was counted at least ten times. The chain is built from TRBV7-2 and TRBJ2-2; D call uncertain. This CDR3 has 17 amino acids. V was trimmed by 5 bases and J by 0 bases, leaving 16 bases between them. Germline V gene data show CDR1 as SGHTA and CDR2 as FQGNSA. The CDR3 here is CASSPTSHWSNTGELFF. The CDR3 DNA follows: TGTGCCAGCAGCCCTACCTCACATTGGTCGAACACCGGGGAGCTGTTTTTT.

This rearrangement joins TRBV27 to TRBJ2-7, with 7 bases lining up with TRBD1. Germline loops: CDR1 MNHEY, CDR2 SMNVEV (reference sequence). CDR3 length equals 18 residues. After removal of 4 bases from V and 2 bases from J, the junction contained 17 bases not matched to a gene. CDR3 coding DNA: TGTGCCAGCAGTTCGCCTACCTCCGACAGGGCATTAACCTACGAGCAGTACTTC. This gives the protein CASSSPTSDRALTYEQYF.

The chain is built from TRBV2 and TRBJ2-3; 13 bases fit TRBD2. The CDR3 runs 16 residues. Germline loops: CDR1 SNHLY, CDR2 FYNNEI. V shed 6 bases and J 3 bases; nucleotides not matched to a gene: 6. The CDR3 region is CASRDWTSGRTDTQYF. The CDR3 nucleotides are TGTGCCAGCAGGGACTGGACTAGCGGGAGAACAGATACGCAGTATTTT.

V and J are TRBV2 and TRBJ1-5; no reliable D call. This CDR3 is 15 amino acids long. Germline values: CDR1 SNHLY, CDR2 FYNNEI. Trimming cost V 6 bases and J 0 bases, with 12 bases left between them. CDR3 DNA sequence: TGTGCCAGCAGAGCTTATATCTTTAGCAATCAGCCCCAGCATTTT. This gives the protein CASRAYIFSNQPQHF.

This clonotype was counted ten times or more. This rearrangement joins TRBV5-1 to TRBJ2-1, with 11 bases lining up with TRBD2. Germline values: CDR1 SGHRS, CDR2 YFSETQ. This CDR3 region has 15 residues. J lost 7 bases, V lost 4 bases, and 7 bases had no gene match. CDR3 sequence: CASSPTTSGSNEQFF. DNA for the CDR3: TGCGCCAGCAGCCCCACAACTAGCGGGAGTAATGAGCAGTTCTTC. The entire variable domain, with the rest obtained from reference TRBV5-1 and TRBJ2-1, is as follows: KAGVTQTPRYLIKTRGQQVTLSCSPISGHRSVSWYQQTPGQGLQFLFEYFSETQRNKGNFPGRFSGRQFSNSRSEMNVSTLELGDSALYLCASSPTTSGSNEQFFGPGTRLTVL.

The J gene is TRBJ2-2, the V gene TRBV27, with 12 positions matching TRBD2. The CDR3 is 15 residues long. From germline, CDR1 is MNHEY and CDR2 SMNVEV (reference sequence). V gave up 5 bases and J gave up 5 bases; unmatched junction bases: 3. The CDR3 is CASSIGLAGTGELFF. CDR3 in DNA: TGTGCCAGCAGTATCGGACTAGCGGGGACCGGGGAGCTGTTTTTT.

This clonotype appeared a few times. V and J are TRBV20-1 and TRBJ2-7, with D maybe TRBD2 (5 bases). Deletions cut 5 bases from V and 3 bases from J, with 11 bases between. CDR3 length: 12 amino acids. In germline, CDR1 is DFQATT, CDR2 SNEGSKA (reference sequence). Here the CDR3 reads CSAVPGSYEQYF. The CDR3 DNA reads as TGCAGTGCTGTCCCGGGAAGCTACGAGCAGTACTTC.

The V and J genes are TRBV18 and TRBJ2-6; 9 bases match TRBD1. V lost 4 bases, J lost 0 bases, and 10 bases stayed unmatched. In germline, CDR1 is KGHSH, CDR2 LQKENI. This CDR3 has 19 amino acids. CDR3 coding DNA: TGTGCCAGCTCACTAGCCGGGACAGGGATGCTCTCTGGGGCCAACGTCCTGACTTTC. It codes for CASSLAGTGMLSGANVLTF.

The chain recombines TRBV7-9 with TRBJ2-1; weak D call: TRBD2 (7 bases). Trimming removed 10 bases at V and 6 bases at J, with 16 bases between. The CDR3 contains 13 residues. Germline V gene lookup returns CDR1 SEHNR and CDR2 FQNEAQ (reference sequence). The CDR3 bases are TGTGCCACGGAGGGGGGGGGAGCCAATGAGCAGTTCTTC. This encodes CATEGGGANEQFF.

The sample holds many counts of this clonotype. This CDR3 reads CASSPRQGNGYTF. The CDR3 DNA reads as TGTGCCAGCAGCCCAAGACAGGGTAATGGCTACACCTTC. V usage is TRBV7-8 and J usage is TRBJ1-2, with 7 bases that match TRBD1. The CDR3 has 13 amino acids. The germline V gene has CDR1 SGHVS and CDR2 FQNEAQ. V was clipped by 5 bases and J by 6 bases; unmatched bases: 6. The full variable domain, in which reference TRBV7-8 and TRBJ1-2 provide the parts outside the CDR3, is GAGVSQSPRYKVAKRGQDVALRCDPISGHVSLFWYQQALGQGPEFLTYFQNEAQLDKSGLPSDRFFAERPEGSVSTLKIQRTQQEDSAVYLCASSPRQGNGYTFGSGTRLTVV.

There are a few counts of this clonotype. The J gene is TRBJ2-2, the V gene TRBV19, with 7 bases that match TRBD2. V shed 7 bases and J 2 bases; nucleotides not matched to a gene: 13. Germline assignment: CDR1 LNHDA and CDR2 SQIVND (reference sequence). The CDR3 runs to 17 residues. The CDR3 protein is CASTTRVTSRNTGELFF. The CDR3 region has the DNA TGTGCCAGTACAACCAGAGTGACTAGCAGAAACACCGGGGAGCTGTTTTTT.

In DNA, the CDR3 is TGTGCCAGCAGTCCAGGACTAGCGGGAGGAGTATACGAGCAGTACTTC. Translating gives CASSPGLAGGVYEQYF. The chain recombines TRBV27 with TRBJ2-7; 14 bases line up with TRBD2. The ends lost 5 bases at V and 4 bases at J; junction bases unmatched: 7. The CDR3 sequence is 16 residues long. Germline V gives CDR1 MNHEY, CDR2 SMNVEV (reference sequence).

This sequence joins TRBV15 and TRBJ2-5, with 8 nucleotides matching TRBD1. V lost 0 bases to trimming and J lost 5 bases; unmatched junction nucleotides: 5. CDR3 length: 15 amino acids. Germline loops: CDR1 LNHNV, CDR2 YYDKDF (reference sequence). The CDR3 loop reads CATSRDRQGWETQYF. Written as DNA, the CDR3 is TGTGCCACCAGCAGAGACCGACAGGGGTGGGAGACCCAGTACTTC.

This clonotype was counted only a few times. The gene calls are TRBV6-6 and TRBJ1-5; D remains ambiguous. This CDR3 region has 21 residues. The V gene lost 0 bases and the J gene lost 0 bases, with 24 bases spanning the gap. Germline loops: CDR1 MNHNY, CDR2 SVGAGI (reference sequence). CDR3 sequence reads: CASSYSPGPREIFSSNQPQHF. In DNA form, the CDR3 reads TGTGCCAGCAGTTACTCCCCCGGACCCCGAGAGATCTTCTCTAGCAATCAGCCCCAGCATTTT.

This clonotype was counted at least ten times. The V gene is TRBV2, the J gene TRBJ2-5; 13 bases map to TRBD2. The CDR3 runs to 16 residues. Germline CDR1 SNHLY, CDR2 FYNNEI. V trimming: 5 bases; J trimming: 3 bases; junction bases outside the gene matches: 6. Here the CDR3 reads CASSRGLAGVEETQYF. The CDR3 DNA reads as TGTGCCAGCAGTCGCGGACTAGCGGGAGTGGAAGAGACCCAGTACTTC.

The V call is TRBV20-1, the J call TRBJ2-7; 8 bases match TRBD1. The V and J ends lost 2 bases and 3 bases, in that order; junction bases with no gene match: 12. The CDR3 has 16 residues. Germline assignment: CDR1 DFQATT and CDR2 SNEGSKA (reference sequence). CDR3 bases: TGCAGTGCTAGAATGGCAGGGGGCCTAAAAGGCTACGAGCAGTACTTC. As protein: CSARMAGGLKGYEQYF.

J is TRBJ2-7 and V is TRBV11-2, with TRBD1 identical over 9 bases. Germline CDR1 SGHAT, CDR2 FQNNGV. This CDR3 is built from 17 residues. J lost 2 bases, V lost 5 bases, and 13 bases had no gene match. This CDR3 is CASSQEPTGGITYEQYF. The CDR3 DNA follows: TGTGCCAGCAGCCAGGAGCCCACAGGGGGCATTACCTACGAGCAGTACTTC.

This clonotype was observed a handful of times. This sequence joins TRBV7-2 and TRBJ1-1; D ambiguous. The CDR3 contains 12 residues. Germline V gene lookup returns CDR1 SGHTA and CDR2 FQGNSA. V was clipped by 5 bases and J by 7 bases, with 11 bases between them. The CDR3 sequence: CASSTPWDEAFF. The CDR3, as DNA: TGTGCCAGCAGCACCCCGTGGGATGAAGCTTTCTTT.

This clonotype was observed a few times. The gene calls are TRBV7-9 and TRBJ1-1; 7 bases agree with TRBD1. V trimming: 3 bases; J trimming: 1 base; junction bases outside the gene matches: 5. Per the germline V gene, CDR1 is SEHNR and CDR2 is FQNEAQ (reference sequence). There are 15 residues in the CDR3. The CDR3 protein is CASSFAGTANTEAFF. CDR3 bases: TGTGCCAGCAGCTTCGCCGGGACAGCGAACACTGAAGCTTTCTTT.

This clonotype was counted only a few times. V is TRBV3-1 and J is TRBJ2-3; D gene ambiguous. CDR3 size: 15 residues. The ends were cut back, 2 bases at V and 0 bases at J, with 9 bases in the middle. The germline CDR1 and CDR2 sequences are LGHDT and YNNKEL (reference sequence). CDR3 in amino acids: CASSQQTLSTDTQYF. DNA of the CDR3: TGTGCCAGCAGCCAACAGACACTAAGCACAGATACGCAGTATTTT.

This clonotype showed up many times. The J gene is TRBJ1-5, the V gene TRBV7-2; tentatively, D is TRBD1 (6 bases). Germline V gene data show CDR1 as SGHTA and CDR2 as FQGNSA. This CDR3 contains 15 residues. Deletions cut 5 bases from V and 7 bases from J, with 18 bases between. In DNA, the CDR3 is TGTGCCAGCAGCCAACGCACGGGGGCAAGGCAGCCCCAGCATTTT. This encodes CASSQRTGARQPQHF.

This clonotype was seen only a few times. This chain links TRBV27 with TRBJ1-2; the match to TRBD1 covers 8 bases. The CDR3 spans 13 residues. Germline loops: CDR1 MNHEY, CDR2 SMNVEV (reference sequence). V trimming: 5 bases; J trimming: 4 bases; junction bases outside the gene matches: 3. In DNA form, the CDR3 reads TGTGCCAGCAGTATAACAGGGGGCTATGGCTACACCTTC. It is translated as CASSITGGYGYTF.

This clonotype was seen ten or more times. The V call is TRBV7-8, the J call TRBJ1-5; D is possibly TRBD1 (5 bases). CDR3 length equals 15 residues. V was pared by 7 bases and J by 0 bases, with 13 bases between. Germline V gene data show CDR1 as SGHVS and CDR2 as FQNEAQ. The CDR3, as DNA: TGTGCCAGCAACCCGACAGCATATAGCAATCAGCCCCAGCATTTT. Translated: CASNPTAYSNQPQHF.

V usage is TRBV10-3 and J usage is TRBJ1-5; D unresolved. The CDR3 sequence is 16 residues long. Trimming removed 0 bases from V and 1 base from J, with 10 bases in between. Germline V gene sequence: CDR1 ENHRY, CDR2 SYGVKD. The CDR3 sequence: CAISESLTASNQPQHF. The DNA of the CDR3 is TGTGCCATCAGTGAGTCATTGACCGCCAGCAATCAGCCCCAGCATTTT.